A single sample gave rise to the 15 T cell receptor beta chains below, sequenced in a study of cytomegalovirus exposure and HLA in healthy donors. The study ran its PCR with 60 Vbeta and 13 Jbeta primers. Some clones are missing from TCRdb's copy, which holds only in-frame ones; the method was immunoSEQ multiplex PCR. The table records 100,000 to 150,000 clones, 17% of them present only once. The sequencing sample was made of PBMCs. The source of these receptors is a female donor in good health and CMV-seropositive.

The chain carries TRBV2 and TRBJ2-1; 14 bases match TRBD2. The CDR3 has 14 residues. V trimming: 6 bases; J trimming: 10 bases; junction bases outside the gene matches: 5. The germline CDR1 and CDR2 sequences are SNHLY and FYNNEI. CDR3 sequence: CASRDRTSGGEQFF. For the CDR3, the DNA is TGTGCCAGCAGAGATCGGACTAGCGGGGGGGAGCAGTTCTTC.

This clone was picked up a small number of times. The chain combines TRBV11-1 with TRBJ2-1; 14 bases fit TRBD2. CDR1 is SGHAT, CDR2 FQDESV, per germline (reference sequence). The CDR3 is made up of 16 amino acids. V lost 4 bases to trimming and J lost 9 bases; unmatched junction nucleotides: 8. The CDR3 DNA is TGTGCCAGCAGCTCCCGACTAGCGGGAGGGCAAGGTGAGCAGTTCTTC. Amino acids: CASSSRLAGGQGEQFF. The full variable domain, rest sourced from reference TRBV11-1 and TRBJ2-1, is EAEVAQSPRYKITEKSQAVAFWCDPISGHATLYWYRQILGQGPELLVQFQDESVVDDSQLPKDRFSAERLKGVDSTLKIQPAELGDSAMYLCASSSRLAGGQGEQFFGPGTRLTVL.

The genes are TRBV28 and TRBJ2-7; no reliable D call. The CDR3 has 12 amino acids. Germline loops: CDR1 MDHEN, CDR2 SYDVKM. V lost 7 bases, J lost 4 bases, and 11 bases lay in between. The CDR3 nucleotides read TGTGCCAGCACCTCGTCGAGTTACGAGCAGTACTTC. Protein: CASTSSSYEQYF.

This clone showed up just a few times. The chain has TRBV27 and TRBJ2-3, with a tentative D call TRBD2 (6 bases). The CDR3 totals 15 residues. Germline V gene sequence: CDR1 MNHEY, CDR2 SMNVEV (reference sequence). V was cut by 2 bases and J by 1 base, with 10 bases left in between. The CDR3 loop is CASSLIASGTDTQYF. Written as DNA, the CDR3 is TGTGCCAGCAGTTTAATTGCTAGCGGCACAGATACGCAGTATTTT.

This clone was observed a few times. J is TRBJ2-3 and V is TRBV4-3, with 10 bases fitting TRBD2. In germline, CDR1 is LGHNA, CDR2 YSLEER. Unmatched junction bases numbered 2, after V lost 2 bases and J lost 6 bases. The CDR3 is 14 residues long. The CDR3 DNA is TGCGCCAGCAGCCAATCGACTAGCGGGGATACGCAGTATTTT. Translated: CASSQSTSGDTQYF.

This chain's CDR3 is CASSQGGWEGTEAFF. Here the CDR3 DNA reads TGTGCCAGCAGCCAAGGAGGGTGGGAGGGCACTGAAGCTTTCTTT. V is TRBV4-2 and J is TRBJ1-1; D ambiguous. The V gene lost 1 base and the J gene lost 4 bases, with 13 bases spanning the gap. The germline gives CDR1 LGHNA, CDR2 YNFKEQ. The CDR3 has 15 amino acids.

This chain links TRBV9 with TRBJ1-5, with D unresolved. The germline gives CDR1 SGDLS, CDR2 YYNGEE. The V end was cut by 0 bases, the J end by 7 bases, with 8 bases between. This CDR3 has 13 residues. The CDR3 loop reads CASSVEVGQPQHF. CDR3 sequence (DNA): TGTGCCAGCAGCGTAGAAGTCGGGCAGCCCCAGCATTTT.

The V and J genes are TRBV28 and TRBJ2-1, with unresolved D. V lost 3 bases to trimming and J lost 10 bases, with 10 bases between them. The germline V gene encodes CDR1 MDHEN and CDR2 SYDVKM. The CDR3 runs 12 residues. The CDR3, as DNA: TGTGCCAGCAGTTTCCGTCAGGTCGAGCAGTTCTTC. It encodes CASSFRQVEQFF. Full variable domain (rest looked up from reference TRBV28 and TRBJ2-1): DVKVTQSSRYLVKRTGEKVFLECVQDMDHENMFWYRQDPGLGLRLIYFSYDVKMKEKGDIPEGYSVSREKKERFSLILESASTNQTSMYLCASSFRQVEQFFGPGTRLTVL.

This clone was observed a handful of times. This chain connects TRBV19 to TRBJ1-4, with D tentatively TRBD1 (5 bases). This CDR3 spans 16 amino acids. Trimming shortened V by 6 bases and J by 7 bases, and 21 bases separated the two germline ends. Germline CDR1 reads LNHDA; CDR2 reads SQIVND (reference sequence). The CDR3 loop is CASRTPSWGEGEKLFF. CDR3 DNA sequence: TGTGCCAGTAGAACCCCCAGCTGGGGGGAGGGTGAAAAACTGTTTTTT.

This sequence joins TRBV19 and TRBJ2-7; 7 positions agree with TRBD1. The CDR3 length is 13 residues. Germline V lookup: CDR1 LNHDA, CDR2 SQIVND (reference sequence). After removal of 5 bases from V and 3 bases from J, the junction contained 4 bases not matched to a gene. The CDR3 region is CASSWDSDYEQYF. CDR3 bases: TGTGCCAGTAGTTGGGACAGTGACTACGAGCAGTACTTC.

This clone has just a few counts. The chain has TRBV6-5 and TRBJ1-1, with D tentatively TRBD1 (5 bases). The V gene's germline CDR1 is MNHEY and CDR2 SVGAGI. There are 15 residues in the CDR3. Trimming took 6 bases from V and 3 from J, leaving 17 bases between them. In DNA, the CDR3 is TGTGCCAGCAGATTATCGACAGAGCTCTACACTGAAGCTTTCTTT. Protein product: CASRLSTELYTEAFF.

The J gene is TRBJ1-2, the V gene TRBV9; TRBD1 matches at 10 bases. V shed 4 bases, J shed 7 bases, and the junction held 10 bases outside the gene matches. The CDR3 covers 15 residues. Per germline, CDR1 SGDLS and CDR2 YYNGEE. This chain's CDR3 is CASSPRQGAGSGYTF. The CDR3 coding sequence is TGTGCCAGCAGCCCACGACAGGGGGCGGGTAGTGGCTACACCTTC.

The genes are TRBV6-1 and TRBJ1-2, with D possibly being TRBD1 (6 bases). The V gene's germline CDR1 is MNHNS and CDR2 SASEGT. Trimming shortened V by 7 bases and J by 5 bases, and 11 bases separated the two germline ends. The CDR3 spans 12 residues. DNA of the CDR3: TGTGCCAGCACGGACAGTTGGTATGGCTACACCTTC. Translation gives CASTDSWYGYTF.

This clone was seen only a few times. Here the CDR3 DNA reads TGTGCCAGCAGCTTGGAGCTAGCACTTGAGTACGAGCAGTACTTC. Translated: CASSLELALEYEQYF. The V gene is TRBV5-4, the J gene TRBJ2-7; possibly TRBD2 for D (5 bases). Trimming pared 0 bases from V and 4 bases from J, leaving 14 bases between. The CDR3 is 15 amino acids. Germline values: CDR1 SGHNT, CDR2 YYREEE (reference sequence).

This clone was seen a handful of times. The chain joins TRBV6-5 to TRBJ1-4; D might be TRBD1 (6 bases). The CDR3 runs 14 residues. Germline assignment: CDR1 MNHEY and CDR2 SVGAGI. Between the trimmed V and J ends, which lost 5 bases and 6 bases, there was a span of 13 bases. The CDR3 nucleotides read TGTGCCAGCAGTACAGGGATGTTATATGAAAAACTGTTTTTT. It codes for CASSTGMLYEKLFF.